This is a list of T cell receptor beta chains from one sample in a study of somatic mutations in cytotoxic T cells in rheumatoid arthritis. Clones were sequenced by immunoSEQ multiplex PCR, and TCRdb holds only the in-frame ones, with some missing. The sample has around 13,000 clones, 65% to 85% seen once. Material: CD8+ T cells sorted from blood. These receptors were obtained from an adult with rheumatoid arthritis. Each CDR3 is given with its conserved first and last residue. A D gene is named only where the DNA matches it firmly. Clone size is stated in some rows and not others, as once, few, many or a class when expanded.

j_call clone_size v_call d_call cdr3_nt cdr3_aa
TRBJ2-7 NA TRBV7-7 TRBD1 TGTGCTAGCAGCCCGGGGACAGGGAGTCCCTACGAGCAGTACTTC CASSPGTGSPYEQYF
TRBJ1-2 NA TRBV4-1 NA TGCGCCAGCAGCCAAGATGGGGGAGACTATGGCTACACCTTC CASSQDGGDYGYTF
TRBJ1-5 NA TRBV7-8 TRBD1 TGTGCCAGCAGCCGGACAGGGCTTACTCAGCCCCAGCATTTT CASSRTGLTQPQHF
TRBJ1-3 few TRBV10-3 TRBD1 TGTGCCATCAGTCCATCCGGGACAGGGAACACCATATATTTT CAISPSGTGNTIYF
TRBJ2-1 NA TRBV6-1 TRBD2 TGTGCCAGTCTGTGGGGGCTAGCGGGAGCTTATGAGCAGTTCTTC CASLWGLAGAYEQFF
TRBJ1-4 NA TRBV15 NA TGTGCCACCCTTTCCTTACCAACTAATGAAAAACTGTTTTTT CATLSLPTNEKLFF
TRBJ2-7 NA TRBV28 NA TGTGCCAGCAGTTTATCGGGACTCCTCGGCTACGAGCAGTACTTC CASSLSGLLGYEQYF
TRBJ2-2 few TRBV7-9 NA TGTGCCAGCAGCCCGAGTGCGGGGCGGAACACCGGGGAGCTGTTTTTT CASSPSAGRNTGELFF
TRBJ1-1 NA TRBV6-1 TRBD1 TGTGCCAGCAGGGACAGGGGTTGGGGCACTGAAGCTTTCTTT CASRDRGWGTEAFF
TRBJ2-3 NA TRBV6-4 TRBD2 TGTGCCAGCAGTGAAACTAGCGGGGGAACAGATACGCAGTATTTT CASSETSGGTDTQYF
TRBJ2-7 NA TRBV5-1 TRBD2 TGCGCCAGCAGCTTGGCAGGACTAGCGGTCGAGCAGTACTTC CASSLAGLAVEQYF
TRBJ1-2 few TRBV7-9 NA TGTGCCAGCAGCCCGGGCGAGAGAGGTGGCTACACCTTC CASSPGERGGYTF
TRBJ2-1 NA TRBV19 NA TGTGCCAGTAGTCCTTCCGCGGGGCTTGTTCGGGTTGAGCAGTTCTTC CASSPSAGLVRVEQFF
TRBJ2-1 NA TRBV6-1 TRBD2 TGTGCCAGCAGTGAAGCAGCGGGAGGCTCCTACAATGAGCAGTTCTTC CASSEAAGGSYNEQFF
TRBJ2-4 NA TRBV28 NA TGTGCCAGCACTCTAGGACAGGCCAAAAACATTCAGTACTTC CASTLGQAKNIQYF